This passage covers 12 T cell receptor beta chains from one sample sequenced in a study of T cell clonality in common variable immunodeficiency. Repertoires were generated with immunoSEQ multiplex PCR, while TCRdb's copy carries only in-frame clones and drops some. The sample has some 60,000 clones, none seen only once. The specimen was peripheral blood mononuclear cells. The receptors were gathered from a person between 18 and 70 years old in good health.

This clone was seen repeatedly, ten times or more. Read data end 3 residues before the CDR3 end; the end is taken from the germline J gene. This chain links TRBV28 with TRBJ2-5; the D call may be TRBD1 or TRBD2 (7 bases each). Germline CDR1 is MDHEN and CDR2 is SYDVKM. V lost 7 bases and J lost 6, with 21 bases in between. The CDR3 is made up of 15 amino acids. The sequenced part of the CDR3 DNA is TGTGCCAGCATGGGGGGAGGGGGCGGGAGACAGACC. This encodes CASMGGGGGRQT. Given in full, the CDR3 is CASMGGGGGRQTQYF.

The sample holds many counts of this clone. The read finishes 3 residues shy of the CDR3 end, and the germline J gene is used to complete it. The gene calls are TRBV20-1 and TRBJ1-2, with D perhaps matching TRBD1 (5 bases). The CDR3 is made up of 12 amino acids. Germline CDR1 is DFQATT and CDR2 is SNEGSKA (reference sequence). Trimming pared 3 bases from V and 4 bases from J, leaving 9 bases between. This chain's CDR3 is CSARGGGYGYTF. The part of the CDR3 DNA that was read is TGCAGTGCTAGGGGGGGAGGCTATGGC.

This clone was observed at least ten times. The CDR3 goes on 3 residues after the read ends, and that part is filled in from the germline J gene. The V and J genes are TRBV5-5 and TRBJ2-7, with TRBD2 matching over 9 bases. The V gene end was trimmed by 3 bases and the J gene end by 1 base; junction bases not matched to a gene: 5. CDR3 length: 15 residues. CDR1 and CDR2 (germline): SGHKS, YYEKEE (reference sequence). The CDR3 DNA, read in part, is TGTGCCAGCAGCTACGCGGGAGGGCCTTCCTACGAG. Amino acid sequence: CASSYAGGPSYE. The full CDR3 protein reads CASSYAGGPSYEQYF.

At least ten counts were recorded for this clone. The read ends 3 residues early relative to the CDR3; the germline J gene fills the gap. The J gene is TRBJ1-6, the V gene TRBV28; TRBD1 is a possible D gene (6 bases). The CDR3 is 16 amino acids. CDR1 is MDHEN and CDR2 is SYDVKM in the germline V gene. The germline V and J ends were trimmed by 4 bases and 6 bases, with 16 bases remaining between them. The covered CDR3 bases are TGTGCCAGCAGTTCTCACCGACAGGCAATTAATTCACCC. Translated: CASSSHRQAINSP. The full CDR3 reads CASSSHRQAINSPLHF.

The sample holds many counts of this clone. Coverage ceases 3 residues before the CDR3 finishes, and the germline J gene fills in the end. The chain couples TRBV6-1 to TRBJ1-2; 9 bases line up with TRBD1. V gave up 2 bases and J gave up 5 bases; unmatched junction bases: 6. This CDR3 has 15 amino acids. Germline CDR1 MNHNS, CDR2 SASEGT. CDR3 in amino acids: CASSEWGQGIYGYTF. CDR3 DNA (partial): TGTGCCAGCAGTGAATGGGGACAGGGCATTTATGGC.

This clone was counted ten times or more. Read coverage stops 3 residues before the CDR3 terminus; the germline J gene supplies the remainder. The V call is TRBV20-1, the J call TRBJ2-1; 15 bases agree with TRBD2. This CDR3 has 18 residues. V lost 3 bases, J lost 0 bases, and 6 bases stayed unmatched. Looked up from germline, CDR1 is DFQATT and CDR2 is SNEGSKA (reference sequence). Partial CDR3 DNA: TGCAGTGCTAGGACCGGACTAGCGGGAGGGAGCTCCTACAATGAG. Translating it yields CSARTGLAGGSSYNE. The CDR3 in its entirety is CSARTGLAGGSSYNEQFF.

This clone showed up many times. The DNA ends 3 residues before the CDR3 does, and the rest of the CDR3 is filled in from the germline J gene. The J gene is TRBJ2-1, the V gene TRBV30; D possibly corresponds to TRBD1 (6 bases). The CDR3 totals 13 residues. The germline V gene encodes CDR1 GTSNPN and CDR2 SVGIG (reference sequence). V was clipped by 4 bases and J by 8 bases, with 15 bases between them. CDR3 bases read: TGTGCCTGGACTCAGAGGGGGAACTATGAG. It specifies CAWTQRGNYE. The entire CDR3 sequence reads CAWTQRGNYEQFF. Drawing the rest from reference TRBV30 and TRBJ2-1, the complete variable domain is SQTIHQWPATLVQPVGSPLSLECTVEGTSNPNLYWYRQAAGRGLQLLFYSVGIGQISSEVPQNLSASRPQDRQFILSSKKLLLSDSGFYLCAWTQRGNYEQFFGPGTRLTVL.

This clone was found many times. One end of the junction fails to match germline, which may point to a read error. The read falls 3 residues short of the CDR3 end, and the missing part is taken from the germline J gene. The genes are TRBV7-7 and TRBJ2-7, with TRBD1 as a possible D gene (5 bases). Germline loops: CDR1 SSHAT, CDR2 FNYEAQ (reference sequence). This CDR3 contains 13 residues. The CDR3 DNA, read in part, is TGTGCTAGCAGCTTAGCACAGGACTACGAG. This sequence encodes CASSLAQDYE. The entire CDR3 sequence reads CASSLAQDYEQYF. The whole variable domain, remainder taken from reference TRBV7-7 and TRBJ2-7, is GAGVSQSPRYKVTKRGQDVTLRCDPISSHATLYWYQQALGQGPEFLTYFNYEAQPDKSGLPSDRFSAERPEGSISTLTIQRTEQRDSAMYRCASSLAQDYEQYFGPGTRLTVT.

This clone was counted many times. The CDR3 sequence: CSARDIGEVTDTQYF. The CDR3 DNA, read in part, is TGCAGTGCTAGAGATATAGGGGAGGTCACAGATACG. This chain links TRBV20-1 with TRBJ2-3, with D possibly being TRBD2 (6 bases). From the germline J gene comes the end of the CDR3, since the read stops 3 residues before it. CDR3 length equals 15 residues. Germline loops: CDR1 DFQATT, CDR2 SNEGSKA (reference sequence). V was pared by 0 bases and J by 2 bases, with 12 bases between.

This clone came up many times. The read finishes 3 residues shy of the CDR3 end, and the germline J gene is used to complete it. This chain links TRBV20-1 with TRBJ2-2; 8 bases agree with TRBD1. CDR3 size: 14 residues. The germline CDR1 and CDR2 sequences are DFQATT and SNEGSKA (reference sequence). With 5 bases clipped from V and 4 bases from J, the junction kept 6 bases outside the gene matches. Incomplete CDR3 DNA: TGCAGTGCTCGAGGACAGGGTGGCACCGGGGAG. It codes for CSARGQGGTGE. The entire CDR3 protein reads CSARGQGGTGELFF.

Ten or more counts support this clone. The observed sequence ends 3 residues before the CDR3 terminus, with the missing tail filled in from the germline J gene. This chain connects TRBV20-1 to TRBJ2-7; 9 nucleotides agree with TRBD2. Trimming took 6 bases from V and 0 from J; bases not matched to a gene: 3. The CDR3 is 13 residues long. Looked up from germline, CDR1 is DFQATT and CDR2 is SNEGSKA (reference sequence). Incomplete CDR3 DNA: TGCAGTGCCCAGACTAGCGGCTCCTACGAG. This encodes CSAQTSGSYE. The whole CDR3 sequence reads CSAQTSGSYEQYF.

The sample holds many counts of this clone. Coverage ceases 3 residues before the CDR3 finishes, and the germline J gene fills in the end. The V and J genes are TRBV4-1 and TRBJ1-6; possible D gene TRBD1, 6 bases. V dropped 2 bases and J dropped 7 bases, with 15 bases sitting between them. The CDR3 is made up of 16 amino acids. The germline V gene encodes CDR1 MGHRA and CDR2 YSYEKL. The DNA read from the CDR3 is TGCGCCAGCAGCCAAACACGGACAGTGGGGAATTCACCC. Encoded protein: CASSQTRTVGNSP. From start to end, the CDR3 is CASSQTRTVGNSPLHF.